A selection of T cell receptor beta chains follows, all from one sample in a study of blood T cell repertoires in COVID-19. The method was immunoSEQ multiplex PCR; TCRdb's version includes in-frame clones alone and lacks a portion of them. The data contain fewer than 250,000 clones, about four fifths of them singletons. The source material was peripheral blood. These TCRs come from a woman aged 45-60 years with active or convalescent COVID-19. Both conserved end residues are part of each CDR3. A D gene is named only where the DNA matches it firmly.

v_gene: TRBV19; d_gene: -; j_gene: TRBJ1-5; CDR3aa: CASSTTGRGQPQHF
v_gene: TRBV4-1; d_gene: -; j_gene: TRBJ1-2; CDR3aa: CASSQPTDTAYGYTF
v_gene: TRBV3-1/TRBV3-2; d_gene: -; j_gene: TRBJ1-2; CDR3aa: CASSLGAVNYGYTF
v_gene: TRBV6-5; d_gene: -; j_gene: TRBJ2-7; CDR3aa: CASSYSGRAYEQYF
v_gene: TRBV18; d_gene: TRBD1; j_gene: TRBJ1-5; CDR3aa: CASSQGQGQPQHF
v_gene: TRBV19; d_gene: -; j_gene: TRBJ1-1; CDR3aa: CASSIRRGRPNTEAFF
v_gene: TRBV9; d_gene: TRBD1; j_gene: TRBJ2-2; CDR3aa: CASSVGTGRKGTGELFF
v_gene: TRBV7-3; d_gene: TRBD1; j_gene: TRBJ2-7; CDR3aa: CASSRDRGSPEQYF
v_gene: TRBV19; d_gene: -; j_gene: TRBJ1-3; CDR3aa: CASSPASFSSGNTIYF
v_gene: TRBV19; d_gene: -; j_gene: TRBJ1-4; CDR3aa: CASTRQTTNEKLFF
v_gene: TRBV5-1; d_gene: TRBD2; j_gene: TRBJ2-3; CDR3aa: CASSSFPGTRTKDTQYF
v_gene: TRBV6-5; d_gene: TRBD1; j_gene: TRBJ1-1; CDR3aa: CASRRQGVDKAFF
v_gene: TRBV28; d_gene: -; j_gene: TRBJ2-5; CDR3aa: CASSSRQVETQYF
v_gene: TRBV5-1; d_gene: -; j_gene: TRBJ1-1; CDR3aa: CASSKDDRSEAFF
v_gene: TRBV7-9; d_gene: -; j_gene: TRBJ1-2; CDR3aa: CASSLPQAGPHGYTF
v_gene: TRBV19; d_gene: -; j_gene: TRBJ1-2; CDR3aa: CASSPTQGFGLRGYTF
v_gene: TRBV27; d_gene: -; j_gene: TRBJ1-1; CDR3aa: CASSLGVDRMNTEAFF
v_gene: TRBV10-3; d_gene: TRBD1; j_gene: TRBJ1-3; CDR3aa: CATGQVLSGNTIYF
v_gene: TRBV9; d_gene: -; j_gene: TRBJ1-5; CDR3aa: CASSATGGSYQPQHF
v_gene: TRBV2; d_gene: -; j_gene: TRBJ1-2; CDR3aa: CASTAGAGGGYTF
v_gene: TRBV6-5; d_gene: -; j_gene: TRBJ1-4; CDR3aa: CASSRQGKEKLFF
v_gene: TRBV4-1; d_gene: TRBD2; j_gene: TRBJ2-3; CDR3aa: CASSGTSGGLGTDTQYF
v_gene: TRBV4-1; d_gene: TRBD1; j_gene: TRBJ2-2; CDR3aa: CASSQNRGTGELFF
v_gene: TRBV6-5; d_gene: -; j_gene: TRBJ1-4; CDR3aa: CASSTDSRKLFF
v_gene: TRBV6-5; d_gene: -; j_gene: TRBJ1-2; CDR3aa: CASSDSSSWGYTF
v_gene: TRBV27; d_gene: -; j_gene: TRBJ1-4; CDR3aa: CASMSQGREKLFF
v_gene: TRBV6-6; d_gene: TRBD2; j_gene: TRBJ2-1; CDR3aa: CASSPRGSGSSYNEQFF
v_gene: TRBV5-6; d_gene: -; j_gene: TRBJ1-2; CDR3aa: CASSLREAAYTF
v_gene: TRBV5-3; d_gene: -; j_gene: TRBJ1-5; CDR3aa: CARSLGQSSNQPQHF
v_gene: TRBV2; d_gene: -; j_gene: TRBJ2-1; CDR3aa: CASSAARYEQFF
v_gene: TRBV28; d_gene: -; j_gene: TRBJ1-5; CDR3aa: CASSAAQPQHF
v_gene: TRBV5-1; d_gene: -; j_gene: TRBJ2-5; CDR3aa: CASSLSRRQETQYF
v_gene: TRBV4-1; d_gene: TRBD2; j_gene: TRBJ2-3; CDR3aa: CASSPGTSGGLLVTQYF
v_gene: TRBV28; d_gene: TRBD1; j_gene: TRBJ1-4; CDR3aa: CASRPTGGEVEKLFF
v_gene: TRBV5-4; d_gene: -; j_gene: TRBJ1-1; CDR3aa: CASSPAEWGDTEAFF
v_gene: TRBV5-5; d_gene: -; j_gene: TRBJ1-2; CDR3aa: CASSLTGSYGYTF
v_gene: TRBV5-1; d_gene: -; j_gene: TRBJ1-2; CDR3aa: CASSLQGKIEGYTF
v_gene: TRBV29-1; d_gene: -; j_gene: TRBJ1-1; CDR3aa: CSVGGFGPNTEAFF
v_gene: TRBV11-2; d_gene: -; j_gene: TRBJ2-7; CDR3aa: CASSLAGRLVAVPKNEQYF
v_gene: TRBV18; d_gene: TRBD1; j_gene: TRBJ1-3; CDR3aa: CASSLDRAGNTIYF
v_gene: TRBV7-2; d_gene: TRBD1; j_gene: TRBJ1-5; CDR3aa: CASSKGQGAWDSNQPQHF